The 21 T cell receptor beta chains reported below all come from one sample, sequenced in a study of blood T cell repertoires in COVID-19 (TCRdb year 2020). The library was prepared using the immunoSEQ multiplex PCR assay. TCRdb retrieved this table from immuneACCESS and kept in-frame rearrangements only. Not all clones are present; in checked studies, unresolved V genes account for under half, and no reason is known for the remainder. The sample table records about 78,000 clones; around four fifths of these occur just once. Just under 10% of the sample lies in the top ten. Sequenced input: peripheral blood. Source of these receptors: a human donor in a cohort sampled during active COVID-19.

The gene calls are TRBV5-1 and TRBJ2-6, with TRBD2 as a possible D gene (6 bases). Germline lookup yields CDR1 SGHRS and CDR2 YFSETQ. CDR3 length: 18 amino acids. V lost 0 bases, J lost 0 bases, and 13 bases lay in between. CDR3 sequence (DNA): TGCGCCAGCAGCTTGGCCGGGGGACGGCCCTCTGGGGCCAACGTCCTGACTTTC. Protein sequence: CASSLAGGRPSGANVLTF.

The gene calls are TRBV25-1 and TRBJ1-6, with a weak D call TRBD1 (5 bases). The V and J ends lost 1 base and 10 bases respectively, with 17 bases between them. The CDR3 is 16 residues long. Germline V CDR1 and CDR2: MGHDK, SYGVNS. CDR3 loop: CASSESGGSGRSPLHF. DNA for the CDR3: TGTGCCAGCAGTGAATCCGGGGGAAGTGGACGGTCACCCCTCCACTTT. Complete variable domain (other parts from reference TRBV25-1 and TRBJ1-6): EADIYQTPRYLVIGTGKKITLECSQTMGHDKMYWYQQDPGMELHLIHYSYGVNSTEKGDLSSESTVSRIRTEHFPLTLESARPSHTSQYLCASSESGGSGRSPLHFGNGTRLTVT.

The V and J genes are TRBV30 and TRBJ2-3; TRBD2 matches 9 bases. The CDR3 is 15 amino acids. V lost 2 bases and J lost 5; bases outside the gene matches: 8. Germline V lookup: CDR1 GTSNPN, CDR2 SVGIG (reference sequence). The CDR3 DNA follows: TGTGCCTGGAGTAAAGTGGCGGGGGGGCAAGATACGCAGTATTTT. Translating it yields CAWSKVAGGQDTQYF.

The chain recombines TRBV5-1 with TRBJ1-1; D not certain. V was trimmed by 1 base and J by 6 bases, leaving 10 bases between them. This CDR3 has 13 amino acids. Looked up from germline, CDR1 is SGHRS and CDR2 is YFSETQ. CDR3 protein: CASSLFLPAEAFF. As DNA, the CDR3 is TGCGCCAGCAGCTTGTTCCTTCCGGCTGAAGCTTTCTTT.

This clone was observed a single time. The chain employs TRBV7-3 and TRBJ2-2; 8 bases align to TRBD2. The CDR3 extends over 16 amino acids. Germline CDR1 and CDR2: SGHTA and FQGTGA. Unmatched junction bases numbered 8, after V lost 5 bases and J lost 3 bases. The CDR3 here is CASSLSGDPYTGELFF. The CDR3 DNA is TGTGCCAGCAGCCTTAGCGGGGACCCGTACACCGGGGAGCTGTTTTTT.

The chain carries TRBV7-2 and TRBJ1-3; D unresolved. V was shortened by 1 base and J by 0 bases, with 10 bases between the two germline ends. CDR1 and CDR2 (germline): SGHTA, FQGNSA. The CDR3 spans 16 residues. In nucleotides, the CDR3 is TGTGCCAGCAGCTTAGTCGCAGGTACCTCTGGAAACACCATATATTTT. Protein: CASSLVAGTSGNTIYF.

This clone was counted between two and nine times. DNA of the CDR3: TGTGCCAGCAGCTTCCCGGGACAGGGAGGGGAGACCCAGTACTTC. Protein product: CASSFPGQGGETQYF. V gene TRBV7-2 combines with J gene TRBJ2-5, with 9 bases identical to TRBD1. The V and J ends lost 3 bases and 5 bases, in that order; junction bases with no gene match: 7. Germline V gene lookup returns CDR1 SGHTA and CDR2 FQGNSA. The CDR3 consists of 15 residues.

CDR3 DNA: TGTGCCACCAGTGATTGGGGGAGCGGGGGGGAGAATGAGCAGTTCTTC. It specifies CATSDWGSGGENEQFF. V usage is TRBV24-1 and J usage is TRBJ2-1, with 10 positions matching TRBD2. J gave up 7 bases and V 2 bases, and 7 bases lay outside the gene matches. Germline V gene lookup returns CDR1 KGHDR and CDR2 SFDVKD. CDR3 length equals 16 residues.

The gene calls are TRBV21-1 and TRBJ1-3. TRBV21-1 is listed as a pseudogene. This CDR3 region has 15 residues. CDR3 sequence reads: CASSKGRSPGNTIYF. The CDR3 region has the DNA TGTGCCAGCAGCAAAGGCCGTAGTCCAGGAAACACCATATATTTT.

The J gene is TRBJ2-7, the V gene TRBV5-1, with D maybe TRBD2 (6 bases). The germline V gene encodes CDR1 SGHRS and CDR2 YFSETQ. The length of the CDR3 is 14 residues. V lost 6 bases, J lost 0 bases, and 13 bases lay in between. The CDR3 is CASNLGLSSYEQYF. CDR3 DNA: TGCGCCAGCAACCTGGGACTGTCCTCCTACGAGCAGTACTTC.

V usage is TRBV19 and J usage is TRBJ2-1; 8 bases agree with TRBD1. There are 15 residues in the CDR3. J gave up 3 bases and V 3 bases, and 4 bases lay outside the gene matches. The germline gives CDR1 LNHDA, CDR2 SQIVND (reference sequence). The CDR3 DNA reads as TGTGCCAGTAGTATTCCAGGGGGCTACTACAATGAGCAGTTCTTC. Protein product: CASSIPGGYYNEQFF.

The sample holds one count of this clone. J is TRBJ2-7 and V is TRBV5-1, with 12 bases that match TRBD1. V was pared by 1 base and J by 7 bases, with 3 bases of the junction left unmatched. Germline-derived CDR1 and CDR2 are SGHRS and YFSETQ. The CDR3 spans 14 residues. CDR3 sequence: CASSLRDRGHEQYF. The CDR3, as DNA: TGCGCCAGCAGCTTGCGGGACAGGGGGCATGAGCAGTACTTC.

The chain has TRBV5-1 and TRBJ2-5; D might be TRBD1 (5 bases). The CDR3 contains 12 residues. Germline V gene lookup returns CDR1 SGHRS and CDR2 YFSETQ. Deletions cut 4 bases from V and 5 bases from J, with 9 bases between. CDR3 sequence: CASSVRDETQYF. In DNA, the CDR3 is TGCGCCAGCAGCGTCAGGGATGAGACCCAGTACTTC.

This clone was found a few times. The gene calls are TRBV7-9 and TRBJ2-1, with 7 bases lining up with TRBD2. The V and J ends lost 4 bases and 2 bases, in that order; junction bases with no gene match: 2. CDR1 SEHNR and CDR2 FQNEAQ come from the germline V gene (reference sequence). This CDR3 region has 14 residues. The CDR3 sequence: CASSSSGAYNEQFF. The CDR3 nucleotides read TGTGCCAGCAGCTCAAGCGGGGCCTACAATGAGCAGTTCTTC. Based on the CDR3 plus reference TRBV7-9 and TRBJ2-1, the full variable domain is DTGVSQNPRHKITKRGQNVTFRCDPISEHNRLYWYRQTLGQGPEFLTYFQNEAQLEKSRLLSDRFSAERPKGSFSTLEIQRTEQGDSAMYLCASSSSGAYNEQFFGPGTRLTVL.

This clone showed up just a few times. J is TRBJ2-7 and V is TRBV6-4, with 8 bases matching TRBD1. Per the germline V gene, CDR1 is MRHNA and CDR2 is SNTAGT. J gave up 3 bases and V 5 bases, and 3 bases lay outside the gene matches. This CDR3 spans 13 amino acids. CDR3 DNA sequence: TGTGCCAGCAGTACTGACAGGGGCTACGAGCAGTACTTC. It specifies CASSTDRGYEQYF.

The chain joins TRBV6-5 to TRBJ2-1; 9 bases are a match to TRBD1. V lost 6 bases and J lost 7; bases outside the gene matches: 10. This CDR3 is built from 15 residues. CDR1 and CDR2 from the germline V gene are MNHEY and SVGAGI. CDR3 nucleotide sequence: TGTGCCAGCAGGGCAGCGGGACAGGGCTGGAATGAGCAGTTCTTC. Protein sequence: CASRAAGQGWNEQFF.

The chain is built from TRBV28 and TRBJ1-1; 8 nucleotides match TRBD1. This CDR3 has 14 amino acids. V lost 8 bases, J lost 3 bases, and 8 bases stayed unmatched. Germline V gene data show CDR1 as MDHEN and CDR2 as SYDVKM. As DNA, the CDR3 is TGTGCCAGCGGTATACAGGGGGGTTACACTGAAGCTTTCTTT. Translating it yields CASGIQGGYTEAFF.

CDR3 sequence: CATTSGGRGNEQFF. CDR3 sequence (DNA): TGTGCCACGACTAGCGGGGGCCGAGGGAATGAGCAGTTCTTC. J is TRBJ2-1 and V is TRBV19, with 12 bases matching TRBD2. The germline CDR1 and CDR2 sequences are LNHDA and SQIVND (reference sequence). V dropped 10 bases and J dropped 7; count of bases not matched to a gene: 8. This CDR3 region has 14 residues.

The chain couples TRBV5-1 to TRBJ2-3; 8 nucleotides match TRBD2. Germline values: CDR1 SGHRS, CDR2 YFSETQ. J was trimmed by 0 bases and V by 0 bases; bases with no gene match: 6. The CDR3 contains 17 residues. CDR3 nucleotides: TGCGCCAGCAGCTTGGCCTCGAGCGGGGGCAGCACAGATACGCAGTATTTT. It encodes CASSLASSGGSTDTQYF.

The chain joins TRBV7-6 to TRBJ1-4; D remains unclear. V was pared by 5 bases and J by 7 bases, with 17 bases between. The CDR3 has 15 residues. CDR1 SGHVS and CDR2 FNYEAQ come from the germline V gene. For the CDR3, the DNA is TGTGCCAGCAGCCCTCGGGGAGCGGTGGGTGAAAAACTGTTTTTT. Translating it yields CASSPRGAVGEKLFF.

This clone was observed a few times. The chain carries TRBV6-2 or TRBV6-3 and TRBJ1-5, with D perhaps matching TRBD1 (5 bases). Trimming cost V 4 bases and J 3 bases, with 16 bases left between them. CDR3 size: 16 residues. CDR1 and CDR2 from the germline V gene are MNHEY and SVGEGT. CDR3 DNA: TGTGCCAGCAGTTCGTTGGGGCGAGGCCCCAATCAGCCCCAGCATTTT. It translates to CASSSLGRGPNQPQHF.